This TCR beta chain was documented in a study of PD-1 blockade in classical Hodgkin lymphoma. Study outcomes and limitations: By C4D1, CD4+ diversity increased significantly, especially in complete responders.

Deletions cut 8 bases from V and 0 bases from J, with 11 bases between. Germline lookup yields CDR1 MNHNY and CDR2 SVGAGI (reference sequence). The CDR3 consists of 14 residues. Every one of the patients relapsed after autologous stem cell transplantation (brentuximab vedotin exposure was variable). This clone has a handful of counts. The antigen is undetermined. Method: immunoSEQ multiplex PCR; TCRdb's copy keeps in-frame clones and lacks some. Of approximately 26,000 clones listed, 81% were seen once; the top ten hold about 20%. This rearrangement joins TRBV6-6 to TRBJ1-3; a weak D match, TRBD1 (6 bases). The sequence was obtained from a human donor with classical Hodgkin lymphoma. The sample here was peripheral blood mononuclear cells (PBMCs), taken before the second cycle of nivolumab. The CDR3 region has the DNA TGTGCCAGCGACCCGGGGGCCTCTGGAAACACCATATATTTT. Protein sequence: CASDPGASGNTIYF.